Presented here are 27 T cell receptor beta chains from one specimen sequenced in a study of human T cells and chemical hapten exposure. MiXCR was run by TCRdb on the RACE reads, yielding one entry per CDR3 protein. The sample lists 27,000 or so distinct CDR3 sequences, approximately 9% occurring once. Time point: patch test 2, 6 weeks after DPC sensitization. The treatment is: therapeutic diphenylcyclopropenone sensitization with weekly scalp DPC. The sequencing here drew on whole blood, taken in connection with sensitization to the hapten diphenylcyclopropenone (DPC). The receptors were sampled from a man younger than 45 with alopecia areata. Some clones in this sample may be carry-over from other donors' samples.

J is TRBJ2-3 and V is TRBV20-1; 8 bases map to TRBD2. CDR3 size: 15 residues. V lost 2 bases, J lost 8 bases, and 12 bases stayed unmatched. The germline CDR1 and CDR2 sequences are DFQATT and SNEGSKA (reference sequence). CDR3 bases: TGCAGTGCTAGAAGGGAAGGAGCGGGAGTCTTTACGCAGTATTTT. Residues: CSARREGAGVFTQYF.

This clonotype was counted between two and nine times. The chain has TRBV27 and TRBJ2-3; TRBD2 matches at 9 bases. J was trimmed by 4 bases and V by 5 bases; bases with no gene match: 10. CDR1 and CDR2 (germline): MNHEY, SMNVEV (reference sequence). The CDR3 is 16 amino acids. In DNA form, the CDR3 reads TGTGCCAGCAGTCCGATCAGGCGGGGGGGCGCAGATACGCAGTATTTT. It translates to CASSPIRRGGADTQYF.

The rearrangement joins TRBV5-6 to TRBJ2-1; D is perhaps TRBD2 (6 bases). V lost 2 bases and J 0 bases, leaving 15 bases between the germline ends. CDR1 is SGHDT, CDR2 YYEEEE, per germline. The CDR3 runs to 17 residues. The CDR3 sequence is CASSFEGLIRSYNEQFF. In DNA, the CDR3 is TGTGCCAGCAGCTTCGAGGGACTGATCCGCTCCTACAATGAGCAGTTCTTC.

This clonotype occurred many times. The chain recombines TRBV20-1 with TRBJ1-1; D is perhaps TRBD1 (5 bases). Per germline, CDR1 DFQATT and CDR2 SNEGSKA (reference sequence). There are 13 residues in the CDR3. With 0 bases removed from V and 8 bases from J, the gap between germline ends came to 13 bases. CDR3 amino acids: CSARDGTGDEAFF. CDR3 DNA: TGCAGTGCTAGAGACGGGACCGGGGACGAAGCTTTCTTT.

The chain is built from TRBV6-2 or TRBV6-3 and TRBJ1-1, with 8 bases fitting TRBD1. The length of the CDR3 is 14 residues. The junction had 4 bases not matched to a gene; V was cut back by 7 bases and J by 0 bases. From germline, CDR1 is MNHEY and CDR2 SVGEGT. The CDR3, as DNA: TGTGCCAGCAAAGGACAGGGTATGAACACTGAAGCTTTCTTT. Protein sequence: CASKGQGMNTEAFF.

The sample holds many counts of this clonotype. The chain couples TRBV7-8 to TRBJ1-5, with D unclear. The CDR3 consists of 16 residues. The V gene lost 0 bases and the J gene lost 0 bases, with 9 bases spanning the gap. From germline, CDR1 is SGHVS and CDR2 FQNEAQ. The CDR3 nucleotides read TGTGCCAGCAGCTTAGCTGAGGTTTATAGCAATCAGCCCCAGCATTTT. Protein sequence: CASSLAEVYSNQPQHF.

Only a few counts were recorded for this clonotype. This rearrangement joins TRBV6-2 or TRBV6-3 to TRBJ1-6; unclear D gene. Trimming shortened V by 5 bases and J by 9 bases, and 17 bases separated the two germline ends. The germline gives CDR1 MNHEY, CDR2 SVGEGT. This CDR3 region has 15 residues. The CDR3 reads CASSPTTDGSSPLHF. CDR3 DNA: TGTGCCAGCAGTCCCACAACGGACGGCTCTTCACCCCTCCACTTT.

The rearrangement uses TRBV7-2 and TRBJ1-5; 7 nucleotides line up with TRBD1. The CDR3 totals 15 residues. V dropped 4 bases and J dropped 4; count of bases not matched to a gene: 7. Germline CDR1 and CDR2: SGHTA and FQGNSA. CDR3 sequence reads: CASSSSLTGNQPQHF. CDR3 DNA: TGTGCCAGCAGCTCCTCGTTGACAGGGAATCAGCCCCAGCATTTT.

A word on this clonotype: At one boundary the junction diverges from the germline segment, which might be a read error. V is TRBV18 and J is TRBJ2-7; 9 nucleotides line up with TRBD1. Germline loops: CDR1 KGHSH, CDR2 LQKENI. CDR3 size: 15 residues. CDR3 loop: CASPPYGQGTAEQYF. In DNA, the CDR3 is TGTGCCAGCCCACCGTACGGACAGGGGACGGCCGAGCAGTACTTC.

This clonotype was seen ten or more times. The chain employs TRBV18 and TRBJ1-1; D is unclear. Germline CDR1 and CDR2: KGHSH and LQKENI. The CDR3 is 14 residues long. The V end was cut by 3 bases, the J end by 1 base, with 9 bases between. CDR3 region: CASSPKHPNTEAFF. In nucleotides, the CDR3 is TGTGCCAGCTCACCTAAACATCCGAACACTGAAGCTTTCTTT.

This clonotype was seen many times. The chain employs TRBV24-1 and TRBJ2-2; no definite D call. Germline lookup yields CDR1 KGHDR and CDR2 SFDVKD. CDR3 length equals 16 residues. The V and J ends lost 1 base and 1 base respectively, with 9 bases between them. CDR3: CATSDLLTMNTGELFF. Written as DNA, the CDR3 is TGTGCCACCAGTGATTTACTCACGATGAACACCGGGGAGCTGTTTTTT.

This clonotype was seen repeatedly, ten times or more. This CDR3 is CASKGGELFF. CDR3 sequence (DNA): TGTGCCTCTAAGGGCGGGGAGCTGTTTTTT. The chain recombines TRBV30 with TRBJ2-2; unclear D gene. The CDR3 totals 10 residues. Trimming left V 7 bases short and J 7 bases short, with 7 bases between. Germline V gene sequence: CDR1 GTSNPN, CDR2 SVGIG (reference sequence).

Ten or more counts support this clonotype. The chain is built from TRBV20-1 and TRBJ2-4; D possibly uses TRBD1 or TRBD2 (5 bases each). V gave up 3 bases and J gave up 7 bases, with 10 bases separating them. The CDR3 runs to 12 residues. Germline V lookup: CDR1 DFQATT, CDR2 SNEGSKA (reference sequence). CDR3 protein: CSASGWGNIQYF. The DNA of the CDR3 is TGCAGTGCTAGTGGGTGGGGGAACATTCAGTACTTC.

CDR3 sequence (DNA): TGTGCCAGCAGTTTATTCACTAGCGGGAGTTGGAATGAGCAGTTCTTC. Translation gives CASSLFTSGSWNEQFF. The chain joins TRBV28 to TRBJ2-1; 11 nucleotides match TRBD2. J was trimmed by 7 bases and V by 1 base; bases with no gene match: 6. The CDR3 is 16 amino acids. Germline CDR1 is MDHEN and CDR2 is SYDVKM.

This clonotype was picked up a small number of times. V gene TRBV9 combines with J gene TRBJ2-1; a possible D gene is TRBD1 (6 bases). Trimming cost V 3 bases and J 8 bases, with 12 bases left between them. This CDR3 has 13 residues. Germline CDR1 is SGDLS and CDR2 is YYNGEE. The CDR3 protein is CASSDTGHDEQFF. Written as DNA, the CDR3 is TGTGCCAGCAGCGATACAGGGCATGATGAGCAGTTCTTC.

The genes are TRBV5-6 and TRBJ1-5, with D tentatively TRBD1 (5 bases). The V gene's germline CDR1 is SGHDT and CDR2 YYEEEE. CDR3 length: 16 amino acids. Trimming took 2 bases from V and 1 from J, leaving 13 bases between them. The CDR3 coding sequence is TGTGCCAGCAGCTTTGGGGGTCTTATCAGCAATCAGCCCCAGCATTTT. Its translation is CASSFGGLISNQPQHF.

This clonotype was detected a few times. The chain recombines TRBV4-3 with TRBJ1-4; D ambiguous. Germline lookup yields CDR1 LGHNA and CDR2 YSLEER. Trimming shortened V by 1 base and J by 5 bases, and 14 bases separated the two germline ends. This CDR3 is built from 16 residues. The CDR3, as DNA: TGCGCCAGCAGCCAAGGAACGTACACCCACAATGAAAAACTGTTTTTT. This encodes CASSQGTYTHNEKLFF.

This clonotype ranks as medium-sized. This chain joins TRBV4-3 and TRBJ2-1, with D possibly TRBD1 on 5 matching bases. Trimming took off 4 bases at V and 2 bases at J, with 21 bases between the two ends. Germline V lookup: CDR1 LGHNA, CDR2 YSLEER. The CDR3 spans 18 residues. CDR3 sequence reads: CASSPSKARQGTYNEQFF. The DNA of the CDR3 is TGCGCCAGCAGCCCTTCCAAAGCTCGCCAGGGCACCTACAATGAGCAGTTCTTC.

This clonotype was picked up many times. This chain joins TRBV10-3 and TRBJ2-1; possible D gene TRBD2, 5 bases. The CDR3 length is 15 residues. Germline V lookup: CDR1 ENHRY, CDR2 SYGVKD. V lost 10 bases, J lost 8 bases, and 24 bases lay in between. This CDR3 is CATRPSGRANDEQFF. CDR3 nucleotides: TGTGCCACTAGGCCTTCGGGGAGAGCTAACGATGAGCAGTTCTTC.

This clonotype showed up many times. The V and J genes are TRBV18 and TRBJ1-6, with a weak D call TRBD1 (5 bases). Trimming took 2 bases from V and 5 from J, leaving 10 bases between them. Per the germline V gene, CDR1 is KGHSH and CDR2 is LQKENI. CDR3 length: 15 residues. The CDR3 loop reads CASSPERGHNSPLHF. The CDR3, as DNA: TGTGCCAGCTCACCAGAAAGGGGTCATAATTCACCCCTCCACTTT. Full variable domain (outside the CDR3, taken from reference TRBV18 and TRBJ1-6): NAGVMQNPRHLVRRRGQEARLRCSPMKGHSHVYWYRQLPEEGLKFMVYLQKENIIDESGMPKERFSAEFPKEGPSILRIQQVVRGDSAAYFCASSPERGHNSPLHFGNGTRLTVT.

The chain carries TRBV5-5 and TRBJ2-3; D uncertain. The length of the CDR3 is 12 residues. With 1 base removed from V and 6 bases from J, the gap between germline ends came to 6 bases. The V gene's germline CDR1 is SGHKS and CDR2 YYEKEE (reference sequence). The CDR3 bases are TGTGCCAGCAGCTTGTTCGGGGATACGCAGTATTTT. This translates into CASSLFGDTQYF.

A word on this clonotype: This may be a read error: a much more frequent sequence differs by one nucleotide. The CDR3 sequence: CVSSPPQIITDTQYF. For the CDR3, the DNA is TGTGTCAGCAGCCCCCCACAGATTATCACAGATACGCAGTATTTT. The V and J genes are TRBV7-9 and TRBJ2-3, with D unclear. Germline CDR1 SEHNR, CDR2 FQNEAQ (reference sequence). The CDR3 consists of 15 residues.

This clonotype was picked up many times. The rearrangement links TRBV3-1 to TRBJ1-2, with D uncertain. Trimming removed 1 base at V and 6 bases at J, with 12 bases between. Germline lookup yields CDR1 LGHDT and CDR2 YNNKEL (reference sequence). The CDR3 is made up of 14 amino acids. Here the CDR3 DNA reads TGTGCCAGCAGCCAAGGATTTCAGCACCATGGCTACACCTTC. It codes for CASSQGFQHHGYTF.

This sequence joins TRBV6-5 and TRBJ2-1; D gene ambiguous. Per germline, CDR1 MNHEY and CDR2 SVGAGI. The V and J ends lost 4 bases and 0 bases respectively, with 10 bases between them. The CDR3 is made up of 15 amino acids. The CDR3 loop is CASSSGRSSYNEQFF. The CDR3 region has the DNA TGTGCCAGCAGTTCCGGGCGGAGCTCCTACAATGAGCAGTTCTTC.

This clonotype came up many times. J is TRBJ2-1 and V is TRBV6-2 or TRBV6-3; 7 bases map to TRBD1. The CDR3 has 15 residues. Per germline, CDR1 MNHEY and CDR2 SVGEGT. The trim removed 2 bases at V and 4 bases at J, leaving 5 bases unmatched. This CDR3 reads CASSYTGTAYNEQFF. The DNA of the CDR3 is TGTGCCAGCAGTTACACCGGGACAGCTTACAATGAGCAGTTCTTC.

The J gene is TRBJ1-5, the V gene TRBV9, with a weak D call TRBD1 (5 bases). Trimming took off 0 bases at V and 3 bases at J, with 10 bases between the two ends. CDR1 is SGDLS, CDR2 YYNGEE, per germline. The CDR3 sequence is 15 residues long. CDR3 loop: CASSVGQGINQPQHF. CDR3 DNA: TGTGCCAGCAGCGTAGGTCAGGGAATCAATCAGCCCCAGCATTTT.

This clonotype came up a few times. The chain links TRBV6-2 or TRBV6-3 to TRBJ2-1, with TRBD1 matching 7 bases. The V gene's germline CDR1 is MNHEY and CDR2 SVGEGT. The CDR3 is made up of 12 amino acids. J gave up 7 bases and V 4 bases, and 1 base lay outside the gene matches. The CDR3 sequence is CASSWGQNEQFF. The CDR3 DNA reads TGTGCCAGCAGTTGGGGACAGAATGAGCAGTTCTTC.